The T cell receptor (beta chain) described here comes from a study of shared clonotypes between healthy human individuals. The wider study: Donor ages ranged 18 to 49 years: a couple of women, a few men. Study results and limitations: The expectation was that sequencing depth would affect clonotype sharing among donors.

Details on this clone: Its matching antigen is unknown.

TCRdb's copy holds only in-frame clones and misses some; the assay was immunoSEQ multiplex PCR. The table shows about 2.2 million clones, with 93% occurring only once. The naive CD8 population came from CD45RO-negative cells selected for CCR7, without terminally differentiated effector memory CD45RA+ cells. Germline lookup yields CDR1 MDHEN and CDR2 SYDVKM. V gave up 6 bases and J gave up 1 base, with 18 bases separating them. The CDR3 has 16 residues. V is TRBV28 and J is TRBJ1-2; D remains ambiguous. The sample taken for sequencing was naive CD8+ T cells from PBMCs. This receptor was identified in a man aged 18 to 29 in good health. Some clones in this sample may be carry-over from other donors' samples. CDR3 nucleotides: TGTGCCAGCAGCTCCCCTCCCGCGACGGGTAACTATGGCTACACCTTC. This gives the protein CASSSPPATGNYGYTF.